The 28 T cell receptor beta chains listed next were all sequenced from one sample in a study of shared clonotypes between healthy human individuals. The method was immunoSEQ multiplex PCR; TCRdb's version includes in-frame clones alone and lacks a portion of them. The table lists millions of clones, 85% to 95% of them singletons, with 0.1% to 0.15% in the top ten. What was sequenced was naive CD4+ T cells sorted from blood. Subset here: CD45RA+ positively selected. The receptors derive from a man aged 18 to 29 in good health.

This chain connects TRBV9 to TRBJ2-7; D ambiguous. The length of the CDR3 is 16 residues. V lost 0 bases, J lost 4 bases, and 17 bases lay in between. CDR1 is SGDLS, CDR2 YYNGEE, per germline. This CDR3 is CASSVDVGGFAYEQYF. The CDR3 DNA reads TGTGCCAGCAGCGTAGATGTGGGTGGTTTCGCGTACGAGCAGTACTTC.

The V call is TRBV11-2, the J call TRBJ1-4; 8 nucleotides agree with TRBD1. V shed 1 base, J shed 8 bases, and the junction held 6 bases outside the gene matches. The CDR3 is 15 amino acids. Germline loops: CDR1 SGHAT, CDR2 FQNNGV. The CDR3 reads CASSLGQGAGEKLFF. For the CDR3, the DNA is TGTGCCAGCAGCTTAGGGCAGGGGGCGGGCGAAAAACTGTTTTTT.

This rearrangement joins TRBV28 to TRBJ2-6, with TRBD1 matching 7 bases. The CDR3 totals 16 residues. J lost 2 bases, V lost 6 bases, and 7 bases had no gene match. In germline, CDR1 is MDHEN, CDR2 SYDVKM. The CDR3 region is CASRPSDRAGANVLTF. The CDR3, as DNA: TGTGCCAGCAGACCATCCGACAGGGCTGGGGCCAACGTCCTGACTTTC.

This sequence joins TRBV10-3 and TRBJ1-1; TRBD1 aligns across 11 bases. CDR3 size: 14 residues. CDR1 is ENHRY and CDR2 is SYGVKD in the germline V gene. Germline trimming cut 8 bases from V and 4 bases from J; bases unmatched to any gene: 6. The CDR3 DNA is TGTGCCATCGGGACAGGGGGTTCGAGCACTGAAGCTTTCTTT. It encodes CAIGTGGSSTEAFF.

The CDR3 nucleotides are TGTGCCAGCAGCTTAGAGGGGACAGGTCACTATGGCTACACCTTC. This translates into CASSLEGTGHYGYTF. The chain is built from TRBV7-2 and TRBJ1-2, with 8 positions matching TRBD1. CDR3 length: 15 amino acids. Germline V gives CDR1 SGHTA, CDR2 FQGNSA. With 1 base clipped from V and 3 bases from J, the junction kept 4 bases outside the gene matches. Together with reference TRBV7-2 and TRBJ1-2, the CDR3 gives the full variable domain: GAGVSQSPSNKVTEKGKDVELRCDPISGHTALYWYRQSLGQGLEFLIYFQGNSAPDKSGLPSDRFSAERTGGSVSTLTIQRTQQEDSAVYLCASSLEGTGHYGYTFGSGTRLTVV.

This sequence joins TRBV10-2 and TRBJ2-1; 13 nucleotides line up with TRBD2. The CDR3 extends over 15 amino acids. Trimming at V came to 6 bases and at J to 8 bases, leaving 7 bases not matched to a gene. Germline V gene lookup returns CDR1 WSHSY and CDR2 SAAADI. The CDR3 DNA is TGCGCCAGCAGCCGAGGACTAGCGGGGGTGGATGAGCAGTTCTTC. Translating it yields CASSRGLAGVDEQFF.

The chain is built from TRBV5-6 and TRBJ1-1, with D perhaps TRBD1 (5 bases). Germline V gene sequence: CDR1 SGHDT, CDR2 YYEEEE. This CDR3 contains 16 residues. V was cut by 4 bases and J by 0 bases, with 16 bases left in between. In DNA form, the CDR3 reads TGTGCCAGCAGCCAGGACTGGGGCGTCGTGAACACTGAAGCTTTCTTT. It translates to CASSQDWGVVNTEAFF.

The V gene is TRBV19, the J gene TRBJ1-2, with TRBD1 matching over 9 bases. The ends lost 3 bases at V and 4 bases at J; junction bases unmatched: 15. The germline CDR1 and CDR2 sequences are LNHDA and SQIVND (reference sequence). This CDR3 has 18 amino acids. The CDR3 region is CASSMLLGPGTGSYGYTF. In nucleotides, the CDR3 is TGTGCCAGTAGTATGTTGCTTGGTCCCGGGACAGGGTCCTATGGCTACACCTTC.

The CDR3 DNA is TGTGCCAGCAGTAGCGGGGTCTACGAGCAGTACTTC. It translates to CASSSGVYEQYF. The chain carries TRBV6-1 and TRBJ2-7; 7 bases agree with TRBD2. In germline, CDR1 is MNHNS, CDR2 SASEGT. V was clipped by 5 bases and J by 3 bases; unmatched bases: 1. CDR3 size: 12 residues.

This clone has a single count. The CDR3, as DNA: TGTGCCAGCAGCTTGTATCAGGGTGTTGGACAGCCCCAGCATTTT. Protein: CASSLYQGVGQPQHF. V usage is TRBV5-6 and J usage is TRBJ1-5; D may be TRBD1 (5 bases). The CDR3 covers 15 residues. Germline values: CDR1 SGHDT, CDR2 YYEEEE. The V end was cut by 1 base, the J end by 7 bases, with 15 bases between.

This sequence joins TRBV30 and TRBJ1-4; D is undetermined. Germline CDR1 is GTSNPN and CDR2 is SVGIG (reference sequence). Trimming left V 8 bases short and J 7 bases short, with 11 bases between. The CDR3 length is 11 residues. The CDR3 coding sequence is TGTGCCACCAGTAGTGGTGAAAAACTGTTTTTT. This codes for CATSSGEKLFF.

The V gene is TRBV18, the J gene TRBJ2-7; 10 positions agree with TRBD2. Germline V gene sequence: CDR1 KGHSH, CDR2 LQKENI. This CDR3 spans 16 amino acids. V lost 6 bases and J lost 2; bases outside the gene matches: 10. CDR3 bases: TGTGCCAGCTCCGCAGCGGGGGGGCTCCTACCCTACGAGCAGTACTTC. Protein: CASSAAGGLLPYEQYF.

The chain joins TRBV6-5 to TRBJ1-2; TRBD1 matches at 8 bases. The CDR3 is 14 amino acids. CDR1 is MNHEY and CDR2 is SVGAGI in the germline V gene. The ends lost 6 bases at V and 7 bases at J; junction bases unmatched: 10. CDR3 sequence (DNA): TGTGCCAGCAGCCACCCCGGACAGGGTGTTGGCTACACCTTC. Its protein is CASSHPGQGVGYTF.

On this clone itself: In the same sample, other DNA sequences code for this CDR3. The chain uses TRBV9 and TRBJ2-1; 9 bases align to TRBD2. The junction had 3 bases not matched to a gene; V was cut back by 5 bases and J by 0 bases. There are 15 residues in the CDR3. CDR1 and CDR2 (germline): SGDLS, YYNGEE. The CDR3 DNA reads TGTGCCAGCAGTACTAGCGGGTCCTCCTACAATGAGCAGTTCTTC. It codes for CASSTSGSSYNEQFF.

V usage is TRBV6-4 and J usage is TRBJ1-2; the D is unclear. Germline CDR1 reads MRHNA; CDR2 reads SNTAGT. Trimming took off 2 bases at V and 6 bases at J, with 7 bases between the two ends. The length of the CDR3 is 12 residues. CDR3 bases: TGTGCCAGCAGTGACCGACTTCATGGCTACACCTTC. This codes for CASSDRLHGYTF.

The chain couples TRBV7-9 to TRBJ2-2; D gene uncertain. The CDR3 spans 14 residues. The V and J ends lost 2 bases and 1 base respectively, with 5 bases between them. Per the germline V gene, CDR1 is SEHNR and CDR2 is FQNEAQ (reference sequence). The CDR3 sequence is CASSLMGNTGELFF. For the CDR3, the DNA is TGTGCCAGCAGCTTAATGGGGAACACCGGGGAGCTGTTTTTT.

The V call is TRBV5-1, the J call TRBJ2-6, with D unresolved. Germline assignment: CDR1 SGHRS and CDR2 YFSETQ. Trimming left V 6 bases short and J 0 bases short, with 10 bases between. The CDR3 runs 15 residues. CDR3 residues: CASKFSDSGANVLTF. The CDR3 bases are TGCGCCAGCAAGTTTTCCGACTCTGGGGCCAACGTCCTGACTTTC.

The rearrangement uses TRBV10-3 and TRBJ1-1; D not certain. From germline, CDR1 is ENHRY and CDR2 SYGVKD. There are 16 residues in the CDR3. Trimming left V 0 bases short and J 1 base short, with 12 bases between. The CDR3 DNA reads as TGTGCCATCAGTGAGTCGGTGGGGATTACGAACACTGAAGCTTTCTTT. It is translated as CAISESVGITNTEAFF.

The chain is built from TRBV25-1 and TRBJ2-2; D is unclear. The CDR3 runs 15 residues. CDR1 is MGHDK, CDR2 SYGVNS, per germline. V was shortened by 1 base and J by 8 bases, with 14 bases between the two germline ends. CDR3 in amino acids: CASSESRIYGGELFF. The DNA of the CDR3 is TGTGCCAGCAGTGAATCGCGTATCTATGGTGGGGAGCTGTTTTTT.

This clone was recorded once. This chain joins TRBV5-1 and TRBJ2-1; no reliable D call. Deletions cut 1 base from V and 8 bases from J, with 7 bases between. This CDR3 has 12 residues. Looked up from germline, CDR1 is SGHRS and CDR2 is YFSETQ. As DNA, the CDR3 is TGCGCCAGCAGCTTGTTAAGCGATGAGCAGTTCTTC. This sequence encodes CASSLLSDEQFF. The full variable domain, completed using reference TRBV5-1 and TRBJ2-1, is KAGVTQTPRYLIKTRGQQVTLSCSPISGHRSVSWYQQTPGQGLQFLFEYFSETQRNKGNFPGRFSGRQFSNSRSEMNVSTLELGDSALYLCASSLLSDEQFFGPGTRLTVL.

The chain couples TRBV2 to TRBJ2-7; D is undetermined. This CDR3 comprises 11 residues. The germline V gene has CDR1 SNHLY and CDR2 FYNNEI. The germline V and J ends were trimmed by 5 bases and 3 bases, with 5 bases remaining between them. CDR3 bases: TGTGCCAGCAGTTCGGTCTACGAGCAGTACTTC. Its translation is CASSSVYEQYF.

The chain uses TRBV5-1 and TRBJ2-2, with TRBD1 matching over 7 bases. CDR3 size: 15 residues. With 2 bases clipped from V and 7 bases from J, the junction kept 8 bases outside the gene matches. Germline CDR1 and CDR2: SGHRS and YFSETQ. CDR3 amino acids: CASSFNTGVGGELFF. Written as DNA, the CDR3 is TGCGCCAGCAGCTTTAATACAGGGGTTGGCGGGGAGCTGTTTTTT.

The chain employs TRBV30 and TRBJ1-1, with D unclear. The germline gives CDR1 GTSNPN, CDR2 SVGIG (reference sequence). The CDR3 spans 12 residues. Trimming cost V 5 bases and J 4 bases, with 11 bases left between them. The CDR3 sequence: CAWGRWATEAFF. In nucleotides, the CDR3 is TGTGCCTGGGGAAGGTGGGCCACTGAAGCTTTCTTT.

To note about this clone: This same CDR3 is encoded by further DNA sequences in the sample. This chain joins TRBV7-2 and TRBJ2-7, with a tentative D call TRBD2 (6 bases). The V end was cut by 0 bases, the J end by 3 bases, with 6 bases between. Germline assignment: CDR1 SGHTA and CDR2 FQGNSA. This CDR3 comprises 13 residues. The CDR3 DNA reads TGTGCCAGCAGCTTAGCGACTAGCTACGAGCAGTACTTC. Amino acid sequence: CASSLATSYEQYF.

On this clone itself: This same CDR3 is encoded by further DNA sequences in the sample. The J gene is TRBJ2-1, the V gene TRBV11-2; 9 bases map to TRBD1. Looked up from germline, CDR1 is SGHAT and CDR2 is FQNNGV. Trimming removed 5 bases from V and 0 bases from J; junction bases left unmatched: 2. CDR3 length equals 15 residues. The CDR3 DNA reads as TGTGCCAGCAGCCTGGACAGGGGCTCCTACAATGAGCAGTTCTTC. Protein sequence: CASSLDRGSYNEQFF.

CDR3 nucleotide sequence: TGTGCCAGCAGCATGACCTACTACGAGCAGTACTTC. The encoded protein is CASSMTYYEQYF. The chain is built from TRBV6-1 and TRBJ2-7; no clear D gene. CDR1 is MNHNS and CDR2 is SASEGT in the germline V gene. The CDR3 totals 12 residues. V shed 6 bases and J shed 3 bases, with 9 bases lying between them.

Points on this clone: Germline is not matched at one junction end, which may reflect a read error. This chain joins TRBV18 and TRBJ2-2, with a possible D match to TRBD2 (6 bases). Germline-derived CDR1 and CDR2 are KGHSH and LQKENI. The CDR3 contains 15 residues. CDR3 sequence reads: CASSSGLPSLGGLFF. Written as DNA, the CDR3 is TGTGCCAGCTCATCGGGGCTTCCCTCGCTGGGGGGGCTGTTTTTT. Variable domain in full (rest from reference TRBV18 and TRBJ2-2): NAGVMQNPRHLVRRRGQEARLRCSPMKGHSHVYWYRQLPEEGLKFMVYLQKENIIDESGMPKERFSAEFPKEGPSILRIQQVVRGDSAAYFCASSSGLPSLGGLFFGEGSRLTVL.

V is TRBV7-2 and J is TRBJ2-5; 10 bases map to TRBD2. Looked up from germline, CDR1 is SGHTA and CDR2 is FQGNSA. With 2 bases clipped from V and 4 bases from J, the junction kept 7 bases outside the gene matches. The CDR3 contains 16 residues. In nucleotides, the CDR3 is TGTGCCAGCAGCTTAAGCCTAGCGGGAGAGGGAGAGACCCAGTACTTC. Translation gives CASSLSLAGEGETQYF.